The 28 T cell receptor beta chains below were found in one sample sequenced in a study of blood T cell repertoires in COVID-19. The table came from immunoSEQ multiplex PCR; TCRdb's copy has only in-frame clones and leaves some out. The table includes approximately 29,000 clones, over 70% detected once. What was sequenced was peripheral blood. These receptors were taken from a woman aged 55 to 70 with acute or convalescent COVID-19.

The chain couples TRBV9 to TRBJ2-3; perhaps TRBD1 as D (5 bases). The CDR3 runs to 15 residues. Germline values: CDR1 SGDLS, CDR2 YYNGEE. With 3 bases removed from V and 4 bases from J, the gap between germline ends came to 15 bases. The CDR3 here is CASSDRTGHADTQYF. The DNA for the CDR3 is TGTGCCAGCAGCGACCGAACAGGTCACGCAGATACGCAGTATTTT.

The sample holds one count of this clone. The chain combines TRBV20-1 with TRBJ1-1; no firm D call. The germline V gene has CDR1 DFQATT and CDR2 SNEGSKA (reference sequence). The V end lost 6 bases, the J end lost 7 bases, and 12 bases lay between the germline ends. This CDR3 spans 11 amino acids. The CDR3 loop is CSAGRGGEAFF. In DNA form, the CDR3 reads TGCAGTGCAGGTAGAGGCGGTGAAGCTTTCTTT.

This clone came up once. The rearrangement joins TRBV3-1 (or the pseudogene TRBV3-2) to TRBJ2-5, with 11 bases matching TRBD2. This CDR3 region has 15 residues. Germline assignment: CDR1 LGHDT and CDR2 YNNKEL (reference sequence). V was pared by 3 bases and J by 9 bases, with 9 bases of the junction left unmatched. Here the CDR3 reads CASSHGTSGRGSQYF. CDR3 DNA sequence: TGTGCCAGCAGCCACGGGACTAGCGGCCGCGGATCCCAGTACTTC.

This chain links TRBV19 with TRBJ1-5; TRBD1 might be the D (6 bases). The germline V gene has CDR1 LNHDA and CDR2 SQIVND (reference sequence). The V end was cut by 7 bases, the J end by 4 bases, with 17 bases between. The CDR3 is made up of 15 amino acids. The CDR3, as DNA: TGTGCCAGTACACAGGGTGTGCGGCTTAATCAGCCCCAGCATTTT. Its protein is CASTQGVRLNQPQHF.

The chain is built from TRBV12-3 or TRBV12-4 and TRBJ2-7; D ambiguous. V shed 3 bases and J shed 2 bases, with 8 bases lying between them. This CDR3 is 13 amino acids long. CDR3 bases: TGTGCCAGCAGTTTTGGTACAACCTACGAGCAGTACTTC. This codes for CASSFGTTYEQYF.

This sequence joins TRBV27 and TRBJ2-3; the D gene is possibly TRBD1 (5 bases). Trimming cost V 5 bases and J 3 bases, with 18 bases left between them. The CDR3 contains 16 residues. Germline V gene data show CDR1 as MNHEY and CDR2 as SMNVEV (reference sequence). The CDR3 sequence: CASSTLSTARTDTQYF. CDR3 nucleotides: TGTGCCAGCAGTACCTTATCGACAGCCAGGACAGATACGCAGTATTTT.

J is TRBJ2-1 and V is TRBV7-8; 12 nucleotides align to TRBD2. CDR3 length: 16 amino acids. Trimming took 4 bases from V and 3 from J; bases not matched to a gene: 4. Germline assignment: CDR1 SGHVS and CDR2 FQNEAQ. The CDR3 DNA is TGTGCCAGCAGCTCCTTGACTAGCGGGGGCTACAATGAGCAGTTCTTC. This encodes CASSSLTSGGYNEQFF.

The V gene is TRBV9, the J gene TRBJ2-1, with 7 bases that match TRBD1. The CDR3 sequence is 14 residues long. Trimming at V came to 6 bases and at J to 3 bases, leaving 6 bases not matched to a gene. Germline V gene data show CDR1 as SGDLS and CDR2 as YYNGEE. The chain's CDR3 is CASTPGTDYNEQFF. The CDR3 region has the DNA TGTGCCAGCACCCCCGGGACAGACTACAATGAGCAGTTCTTC.

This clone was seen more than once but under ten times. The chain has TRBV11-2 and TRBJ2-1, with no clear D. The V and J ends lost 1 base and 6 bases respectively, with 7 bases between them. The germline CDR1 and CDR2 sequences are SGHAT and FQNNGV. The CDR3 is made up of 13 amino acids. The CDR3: CASSLVPVNEQFF. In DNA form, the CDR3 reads TGTGCCAGCAGCTTAGTCCCAGTCAATGAGCAGTTCTTC.

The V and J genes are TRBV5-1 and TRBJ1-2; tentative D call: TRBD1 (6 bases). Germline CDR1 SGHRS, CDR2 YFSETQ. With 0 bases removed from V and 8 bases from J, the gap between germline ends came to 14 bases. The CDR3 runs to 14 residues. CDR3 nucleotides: TGCGCCAGCAGCTTGGGACAGGAGGTGAACGGCTACACCTTC. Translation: CASSLGQEVNGYTF.

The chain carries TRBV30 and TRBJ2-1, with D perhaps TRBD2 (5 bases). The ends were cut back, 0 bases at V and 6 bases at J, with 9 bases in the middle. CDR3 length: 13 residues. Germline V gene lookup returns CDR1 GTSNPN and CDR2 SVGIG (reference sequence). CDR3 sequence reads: CAWSVGGFNEQFF. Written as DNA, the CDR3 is TGTGCCTGGAGTGTAGGAGGATTCAATGAGCAGTTCTTC.

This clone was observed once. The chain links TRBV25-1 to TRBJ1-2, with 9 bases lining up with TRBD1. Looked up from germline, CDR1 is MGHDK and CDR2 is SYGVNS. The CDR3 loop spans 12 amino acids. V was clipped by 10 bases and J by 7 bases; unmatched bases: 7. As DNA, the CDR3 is TGTGCCACCCATGCGGACAGGGGTGGCTACACCTTC. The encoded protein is CATHADRGGYTF.

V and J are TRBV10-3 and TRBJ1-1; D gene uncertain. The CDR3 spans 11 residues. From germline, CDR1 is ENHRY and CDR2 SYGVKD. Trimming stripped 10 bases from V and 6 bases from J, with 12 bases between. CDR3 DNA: TGTGCCAATACAGAGTACCCTGAAGCTTTCTTT. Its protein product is CANTEYPEAFF.

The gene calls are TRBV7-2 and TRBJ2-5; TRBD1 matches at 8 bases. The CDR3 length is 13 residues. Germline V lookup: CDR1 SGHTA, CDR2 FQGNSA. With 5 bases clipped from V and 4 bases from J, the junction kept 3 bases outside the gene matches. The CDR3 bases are TGTGCCAGCAGCAAAGGACAGGGAGAGACCCAGTACTTC. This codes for CASSKGQGETQYF.

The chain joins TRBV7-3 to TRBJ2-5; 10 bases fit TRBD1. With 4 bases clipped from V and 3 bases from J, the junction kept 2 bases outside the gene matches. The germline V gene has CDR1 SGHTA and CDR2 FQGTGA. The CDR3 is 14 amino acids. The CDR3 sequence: CASSSGQGKETQYF. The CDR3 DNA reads TGTGCCAGCAGCTCGGGACAGGGGAAAGAGACCCAGTACTTC.

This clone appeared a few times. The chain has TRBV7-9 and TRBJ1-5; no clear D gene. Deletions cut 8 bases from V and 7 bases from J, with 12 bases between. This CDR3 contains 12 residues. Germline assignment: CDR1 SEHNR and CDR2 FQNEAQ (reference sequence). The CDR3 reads CASSAVGQPQHF. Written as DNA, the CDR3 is TGTGCCAGCTCGGCGGTCGGCCAGCCCCAGCATTTT.

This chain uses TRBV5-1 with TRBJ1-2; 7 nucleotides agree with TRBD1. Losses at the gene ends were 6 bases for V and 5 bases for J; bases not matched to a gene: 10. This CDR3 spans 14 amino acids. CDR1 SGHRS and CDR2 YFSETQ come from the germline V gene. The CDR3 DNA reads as TGCGCCAGCACCCCCGGGGGACAGTCGTATGGCTACACCTTC. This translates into CASTPGGQSYGYTF. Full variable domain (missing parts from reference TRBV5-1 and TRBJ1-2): KAGVTQTPRYLIKTRGQQVTLSCSPISGHRSVSWYQQTPGQGLQFLFEYFSETQRNKGNFPGRFSGRQFSNSRSEMNVSTLELGDSALYLCASTPGGQSYGYTFGSGTRLTVV.

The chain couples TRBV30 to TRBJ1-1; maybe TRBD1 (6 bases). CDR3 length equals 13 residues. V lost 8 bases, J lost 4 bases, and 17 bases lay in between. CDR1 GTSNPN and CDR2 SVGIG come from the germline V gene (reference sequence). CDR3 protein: CAGRTGPSTEAFF. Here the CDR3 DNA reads TGTGCCGGTCGAACAGGGCCAAGCACTGAAGCTTTCTTT.

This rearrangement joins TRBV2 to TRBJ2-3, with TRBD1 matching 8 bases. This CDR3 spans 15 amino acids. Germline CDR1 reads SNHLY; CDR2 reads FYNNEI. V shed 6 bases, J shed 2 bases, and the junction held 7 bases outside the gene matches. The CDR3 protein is CASRGYRGDTDTQYF. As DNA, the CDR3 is TGTGCCAGCAGGGGCTACAGGGGGGACACAGATACGCAGTATTTT.

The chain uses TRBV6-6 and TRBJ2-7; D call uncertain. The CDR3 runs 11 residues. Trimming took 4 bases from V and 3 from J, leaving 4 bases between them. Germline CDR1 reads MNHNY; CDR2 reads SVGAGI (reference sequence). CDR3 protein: CASSFYYEQYF. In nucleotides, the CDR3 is TGTGCCAGCAGTTTTTACTACGAGCAGTACTTC.

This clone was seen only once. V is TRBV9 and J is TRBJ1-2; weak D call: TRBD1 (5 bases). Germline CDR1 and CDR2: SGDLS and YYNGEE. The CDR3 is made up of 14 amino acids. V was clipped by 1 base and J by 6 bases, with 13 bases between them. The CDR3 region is CASSVRDSRHGYTF. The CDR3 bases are TGTGCCAGCAGCGTAAGAGACAGCCGCCATGGCTACACCTTC.

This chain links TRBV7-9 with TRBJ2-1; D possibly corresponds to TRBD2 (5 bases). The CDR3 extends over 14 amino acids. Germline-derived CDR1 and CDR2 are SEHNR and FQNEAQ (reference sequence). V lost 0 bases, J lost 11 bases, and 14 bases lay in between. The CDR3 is CASSLALARDQQFF. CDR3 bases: TGTGCCAGCAGCTTAGCTCTGGCGAGGGATCAGCAGTTCTTC.

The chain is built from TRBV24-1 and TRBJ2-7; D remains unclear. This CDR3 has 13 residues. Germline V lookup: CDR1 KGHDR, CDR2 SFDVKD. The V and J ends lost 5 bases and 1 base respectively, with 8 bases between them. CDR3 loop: CATSAAGSYEQYF. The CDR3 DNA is TGTGCCACCAGTGCCGCAGGTTCCTACGAGCAGTACTTC.

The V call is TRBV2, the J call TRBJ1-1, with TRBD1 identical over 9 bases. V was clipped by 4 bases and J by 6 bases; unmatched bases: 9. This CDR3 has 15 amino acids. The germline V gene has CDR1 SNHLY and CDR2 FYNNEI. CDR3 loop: CASSGTGVVRAEAFF. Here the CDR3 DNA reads TGTGCCAGCAGTGGGACAGGGGTCGTCCGCGCTGAAGCTTTCTTT.

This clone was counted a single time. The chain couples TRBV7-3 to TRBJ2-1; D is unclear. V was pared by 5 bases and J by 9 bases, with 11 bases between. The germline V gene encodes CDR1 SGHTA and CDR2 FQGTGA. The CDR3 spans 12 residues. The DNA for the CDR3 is TGTGCCAGCAGCGCCTTTTCGGGTGAGCAGTTCTTC. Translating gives CASSAFSGEQFF.

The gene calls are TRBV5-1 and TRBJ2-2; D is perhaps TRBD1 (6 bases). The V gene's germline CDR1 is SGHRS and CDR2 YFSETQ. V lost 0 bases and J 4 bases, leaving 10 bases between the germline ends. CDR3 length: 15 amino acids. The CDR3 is CASSLDAGATGELFF. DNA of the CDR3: TGCGCCAGCAGCTTGGACGCAGGGGCCACCGGGGAGCTGTTTTTT.

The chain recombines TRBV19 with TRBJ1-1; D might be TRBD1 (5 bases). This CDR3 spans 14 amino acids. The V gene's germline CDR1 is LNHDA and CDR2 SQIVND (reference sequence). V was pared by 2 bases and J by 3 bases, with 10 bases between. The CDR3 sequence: CASSISGQDTEAFF. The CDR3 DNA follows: TGTGCCAGTAGTATATCAGGGCAGGACACTGAAGCTTTCTTT.

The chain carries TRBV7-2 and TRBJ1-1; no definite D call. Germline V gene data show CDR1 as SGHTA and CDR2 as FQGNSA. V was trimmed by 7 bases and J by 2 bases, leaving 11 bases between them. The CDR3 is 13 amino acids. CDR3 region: CASNLPVNTEAFF. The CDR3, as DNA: TGTGCCAGCAATCTTCCGGTTAACACTGAAGCTTTCTTT.